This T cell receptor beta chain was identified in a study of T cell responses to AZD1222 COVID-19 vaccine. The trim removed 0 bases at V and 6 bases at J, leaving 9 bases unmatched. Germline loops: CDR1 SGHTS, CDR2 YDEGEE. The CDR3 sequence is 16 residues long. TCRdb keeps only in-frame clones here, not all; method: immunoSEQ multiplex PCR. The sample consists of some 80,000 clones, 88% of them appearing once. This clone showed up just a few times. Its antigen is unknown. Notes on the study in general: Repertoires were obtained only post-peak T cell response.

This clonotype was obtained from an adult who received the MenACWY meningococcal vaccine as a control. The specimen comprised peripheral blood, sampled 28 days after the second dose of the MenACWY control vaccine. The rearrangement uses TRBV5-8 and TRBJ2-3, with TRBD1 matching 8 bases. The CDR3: CASSLGDRGHSDTQYF. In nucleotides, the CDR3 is TGTGCCAGCAGCTTGGGTGACAGGGGACATTCTGATACGCAGTATTTT.